This TCR beta chain came from a study of technical replicates of blood from a handful of donors. The assay was immunoSEQ multiplex PCR, and TCRdb's table has in-frame clones only and misses some. There are under 85,000 clones in the sample; 96% occur only once, and roughly 0.33% lies in the top ten. The CDR3 loop spans 13 amino acids. Germline assignment: CDR1 KGHSH and CDR2 LQKENI. The V gene lost 3 bases and the J gene lost 5 bases, with 7 bases spanning the gap. The sequenced material came from T cells isolated from PBMCs. This receptor was obtained from a human donor in good health. This chain connects TRBV18 to TRBJ1-4; D is possibly TRBD1 (6 bases). CDR3 sequence (DNA): TGTGCCAGCTCACCCGACAGGAATGAAAAACTGTTTTTT. It specifies CASSPDRNEKLFF. The variable domain in full, completed from reference TRBV18 and TRBJ1-4, reads NAGVMQNPRHLVRRRGQEARLRCSPMKGHSHVYWYRQLPEEGLKFMVYLQKENIIDESGMPKERFSAEFPKEGPSILRIQQVVRGDSAAYFCASSPDRNEKLFFGSGTQLSVL.